This T cell receptor (beta chain) was observed in a study of cytomegalovirus exposure and HLA in healthy donors. Whole-study findings and limits: Clonal expansion, a later analysis showed, was greater in HLA-associated TCR beta chains than in equally common others.

This clone was seen only a few times. The antigen is not known. The PCR used 60 Vbeta and 13 Jbeta primers. Here immunoSEQ multiplex PCR was the method, and the copy in TCRdb shows in-frame clones only, minus some. The sample holds approximately 150,000 clones, approximately 72% seen once. CDR1 and CDR2 from the germline V gene are MNHEY and SVGAGI. This CDR3 region has 15 residues. With 0 bases removed from V and 3 bases from J, the gap between germline ends came to 11 bases. J is TRBJ1-2 and V is TRBV6-5; perhaps TRBD1 as D (6 bases). This clonotype was obtained from a man aged 50 to 59 in good health and CMV-seronegative. The specimen sequenced was PBMCs. The CDR3 reads CASSYSSNRDYGYTF. The CDR3 DNA reads as TGTGCCAGCAGTTACTCGAGCAACAGGGACTATGGCTACACCTTC.